The 5 T cell receptor beta chains below all came from one sample that was sequenced in a study of shared clonotypes between healthy human individuals. Sequencing used immunoSEQ multiplex PCR; TCRdb keeps in-frame clones, though not all of them. The table records fewer than 1.6 million clones, approximately 98.5% of them present only once. Input material: naive CD4+ T cells sorted from blood. Documented subset: CD45RA+ positively selected. The receptors were sampled from a man aged 30 to 39 in good health.

This chain links TRBV28 with TRBJ2-1, with TRBD2 matching 8 bases. The germline CDR1 and CDR2 sequences are MDHEN and SYDVKM. CDR3 size: 14 residues. J lost 2 bases, V lost 11 bases, and 8 bases had no gene match. The CDR3 reads CAASGGGTYNEQFF. The CDR3 DNA follows: TGTGCCGCTTCGGGCGGGGGGACCTACAATGAGCAGTTCTTC.

This clone appeared a single time. Additional DNA sequences in this sample encode the identical CDR3. The chain carries TRBV9 and TRBJ2-3; D gene ambiguous. V gave up 0 bases and J gave up 6 bases, with 2 bases separating them. The CDR3 spans 11 residues. Germline V lookup: CDR1 SGDLS, CDR2 YYNGEE. The CDR3 loop is CASSVADTQYF. The CDR3 coding sequence is TGTGCCAGCAGCGTAGCTGATACGCAGTATTTT.

This chain links TRBV5-1 with TRBJ1-4; perhaps TRBD1 as D (6 bases). V lost 4 bases to trimming and J lost 0 bases, with 16 bases between them. This CDR3 region has 17 residues. Germline assignment: CDR1 SGHRS and CDR2 YFSETQ. CDR3 loop: CASSRTVPSATNEKLFF. The CDR3 coding sequence is TGCGCCAGCAGCAGGACAGTTCCTAGTGCAACTAATGAAAAACTGTTTTTT.

The chain is built from TRBV4-2 and TRBJ2-6; D call uncertain. The CDR3 sequence is 17 residues long. V dropped 3 bases and J dropped 0 bases, with 12 bases sitting between them. Germline-derived CDR1 and CDR2 are LGHNA and YNFKEQ. The CDR3 region is CASSHQPEGSGANVLTF. The CDR3, as DNA: TGTGCCAGCAGCCACCAGCCCGAAGGCTCTGGGGCCAACGTCCTGACTTTC.

This chain joins TRBV19 and TRBJ2-5; 8 bases map to TRBD1. V was pared by 4 bases and J by 3 bases, with 1 base of the junction left unmatched. Germline V CDR1 and CDR2: LNHDA, SQIVND (reference sequence). The CDR3 is 13 amino acids. CDR3 in amino acids: CASSRGQEETQYF. CDR3 in DNA: TGTGCCAGTAGTAGGGGACAGGAAGAGACCCAGTACTTC.